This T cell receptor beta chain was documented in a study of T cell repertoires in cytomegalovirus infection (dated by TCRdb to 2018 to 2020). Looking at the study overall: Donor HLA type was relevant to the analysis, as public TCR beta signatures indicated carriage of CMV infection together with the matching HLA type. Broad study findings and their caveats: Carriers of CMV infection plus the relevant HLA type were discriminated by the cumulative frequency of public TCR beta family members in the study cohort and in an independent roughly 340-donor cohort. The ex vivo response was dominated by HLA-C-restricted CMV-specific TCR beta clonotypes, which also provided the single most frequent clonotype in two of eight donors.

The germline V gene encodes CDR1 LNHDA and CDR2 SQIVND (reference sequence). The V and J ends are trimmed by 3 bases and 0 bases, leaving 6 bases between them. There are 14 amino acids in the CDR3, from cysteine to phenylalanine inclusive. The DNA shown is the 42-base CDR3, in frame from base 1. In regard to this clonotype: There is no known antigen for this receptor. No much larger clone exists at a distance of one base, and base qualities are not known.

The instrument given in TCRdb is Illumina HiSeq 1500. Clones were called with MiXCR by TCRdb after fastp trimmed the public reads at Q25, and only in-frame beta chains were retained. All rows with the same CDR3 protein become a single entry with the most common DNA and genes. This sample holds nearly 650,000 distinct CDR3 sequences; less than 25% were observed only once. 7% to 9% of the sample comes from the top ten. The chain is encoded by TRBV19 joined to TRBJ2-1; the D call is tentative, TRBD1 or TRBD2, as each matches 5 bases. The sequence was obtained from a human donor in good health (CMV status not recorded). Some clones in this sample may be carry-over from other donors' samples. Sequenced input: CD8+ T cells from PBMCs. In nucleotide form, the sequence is TGTGCCAGTAGTATGGGGGTCTCCTACAATGAGCAGTTCTTC. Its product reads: CASSMGVSYNEQFF. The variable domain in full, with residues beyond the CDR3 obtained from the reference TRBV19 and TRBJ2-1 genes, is DGGITQSPKYLFRKEGQNVTLSCEQNLNHDAMYWYRQDPGQGLRLIYYSQIVNDFQKGDIAEGYSVSREKKESFPLTVTSAQKNPTAFYLCASSMGVSYNEQFFGPGTRLTVL.